The rows below give T cell receptor beta chains drawn from one sample of a study of radiation and T cells in renal cell carcinoma. Repertoires were generated with immunoSEQ multiplex PCR, while TCRdb's copy carries only in-frame clones and drops some. Found here are about 100,000 clones, 75% to 85% of them singletons; the top ten hold about 7.2%. This material consisted of blood, taken from a patient whose treatment included radiotherapy and nephrectomy. The receptors here all came from a man aged 60-69 years with renal cell carcinoma. Each CDR3 is given with its conserved first and last residue. D genes are given only for firm matches. Clone size is shown for a subset of rows, as once, few, many or a class of expanded clone.

D: TRBD1
size: NA
J: TRBJ2-7
V: TRBV5-4
CDR3: CASSRTGAIYEQYF
DNA: TGTGCCAGCAGCCGAACAGGGGCCATCTACGAGCAGTACTTC

D: NA
size: many
J: TRBJ1-1
V: TRBV6-1
CDR3: CASSDKMNTEAFF
DNA: TGTGCCAGCAGTGACAAAATGAACACTGAAGCTTTCTTT

D: TRBD1
size: NA
J: TRBJ2-7
V: TRBV5-4
CDR3: CASSFGTVMYEQYF
DNA: TGTGCCAGCAGCTTTGGGACAGTCATGTACGAGCAGTACTTC

D: NA
size: NA
J: TRBJ1-1
V: TRBV29-1
CDR3: CSVFLVNSNTEAFF
DNA: TGCAGCGTTTTCCTAGTTAATTCGAACACTGAAGCTTTCTTT

D: NA
size: few
J: TRBJ2-1
V: TRBV5-1
CDR3: CASSLAFNEQFF
DNA: TGCGCCAGCAGCTTGGCCTTCAATGAGCAGTTCTTC

D: TRBD2
size: NA
J: TRBJ2-6
V: TRBV7-8
CDR3: CASTRGGTGYSSGANVLTF
DNA: TGTGCCAGCACCCGGGGGGGAACAGGGTACTCCTCTGGGGCCAACGTCCTGACTTTC

D: NA
size: NA
J: TRBJ2-3
V: TRBV9
CDR3: CASSSGLEHMSDTQYF
DNA: TGTGCCAGCAGCTCCGGGTTGGAACACATGTCAGATACGCAGTATTTT

D: NA
size: NA
J: TRBJ1-2
V: TRBV28
CDR3: CASIGGDYGYTF
DNA: TGTGCCAGCATTGGCGGCGACTATGGCTACACCTTC

D: TRBD2
size: NA
J: TRBJ2-1
V: TRBV27
CDR3: CASSPLASGSYNEQFF
DNA: TGTGCCAGCAGTCCCCTCGCTAGCGGCTCCTACAATGAGCAGTTCTTC

D: NA
size: NA
J: TRBJ2-7
V: TRBV19
CDR3: CASSIGDGHREQYF
DNA: TGTGCCAGTAGTATAGGGGACGGCCACAGGGAGCAGTACTTC

D: TRBD2
size: NA
J: TRBJ2-1
V: TRBV5-1
CDR3: CASSLGLAGYNEQFF
DNA: TGCGCCAGCAGCCTGGGACTAGCGGGGTACAATGAGCAGTTCTTC

D: TRBD2
size: NA
J: TRBJ2-1
V: TRBV6-1
CDR3: CASRGLAEINEQFF
DNA: TGTGCCAGCCGCGGACTAGCGGAAATCAATGAGCAGTTCTTC

D: NA
size: NA
J: TRBJ2-3
V: TRBV28
CDR3: CASRPSITDTQYF
DNA: TGTGCCAGCAGACCTAGTATCACAGATACGCAGTATTTT

D: NA
size: few
J: TRBJ2-7
V: TRBV29-1
CDR3: CSARASAGEQYF
DNA: TGCAGCGCCCGGGCCTCGGCGGGGGAGCAGTACTTC

D: TRBD2
size: NA
J: TRBJ2-3
V: TRBV29-1
CDR3: CSVGASGYSTDTQYF
DNA: TGCAGCGTTGGGGCTAGCGGGTATAGCACAGATACGCAGTATTTT

D: NA
size: NA
J: TRBJ1-2
V: TRBV7-2
CDR3: CASSVPGEDLNYGYTF
DNA: TGTGCCAGCAGCGTACCAGGGGAGGACTTAAACTATGGCTACACCTTC

D: NA
size: NA
J: TRBJ1-5
V: TRBV25-1
CDR3: CASSEVGTNQPQHF
DNA: TGTGCCAGCAGTGAGGTCGGTACTAATCAGCCCCAGCATTTT

D: NA
size: NA
J: TRBJ2-5
V: TRBV7-9
CDR3: CASSLVPPGMGTQYF
DNA: TGTGCCAGCAGCTTAGTCCCCCCGGGAATGGGGACCCAGTACTTC

D: NA
size: once
J: TRBJ2-1
V: TRBV15
CDR3: CATSRDPGGEQFF
DNA: TGTGCCACCAGCAGAGATCCGGGTGGTGAGCAGTTCTTC

D: NA
size: few
J: TRBJ1-1
V: TRBV10-1
CDR3: CASSESWVGTEAFF
DNA: TGCGCCAGCAGTGAGTCGTGGGTCGGCACTGAAGCTTTCTTT

D: TRBD1
size: NA
J: TRBJ1-5
V: TRBV5-1
CDR3: CASSLQGANQPQHF
DNA: TGCGCCAGCAGCTTACAGGGGGCGAATCAGCCCCAGCATTTT

D: NA
size: few
J: TRBJ1-5
V: TRBV19
CDR3: CASSIEPQPQHF
DNA: TGTGCCAGTAGTATTGAACCTCAGCCCCAGCATTTT

D: NA
size: NA
J: TRBJ2-7
V: TRBV7-6
CDR3: CASSFEDRLVF
DNA: TGTGCCAGCAGCTTTGAGGACAGACTAGTATTC

D: TRBD2
size: NA
J: TRBJ2-7
V: TRBV7-2
CDR3: CASSFQGLASYEQYF
DNA: TGTGCCAGCAGCTTCCAGGGACTAGCCTCCTACGAGCAGTACTTC

D: NA
size: NA
J: TRBJ2-7
V: TRBV28
CDR3: CASGQQGPVYEQYF
DNA: TGTGCCAGCGGCCAGCAGGGGCCCGTATACGAGCAGTACTTC

D: NA
size: NA
J: TRBJ2-7
V: TRBV7-2
CDR3: CASSPDSAGTPYEQYF
DNA: TGTGCCAGCAGCCCCGACAGTGCCGGGACTCCCTACGAGCAGTACTTC

D: TRBD2
size: once
J: TRBJ2-7
V: TRBV2
CDR3: CASRATSGVTYEQYF
DNA: TGTGCCAGCAGGGCGACTAGCGGAGTTACCTACGAGCAGTACTTC

D: TRBD2
size: NA
J: TRBJ2-1
V: TRBV5-5
CDR3: CASSLLAGGYEQFF
DNA: TGTGCCAGCAGCTTGCTAGCGGGAGGGTATGAGCAGTTCTTC

D: NA
size: NA
J: TRBJ2-5
V: TRBV6-6
CDR3: CASSRTPSRETQYF
DNA: TGTGCCAGCAGCCGCACCCCCTCCCGGGAGACCCAGTACTTC

D: TRBD2
size: NA
J: TRBJ2-1
V: TRBV5-5
CDR3: CASSFTSGYNEQFF
DNA: TGTGCCAGCAGCTTTACTAGCGGATACAATGAGCAGTTCTTC

D: NA
size: NA
J: TRBJ2-3
V: TRBV19
CDR3: CASSNQGTDTQYF
DNA: TGTGCCAGTAGTAACCAGGGCACAGATACGCAGTATTTT

D: NA
size: NA
J: TRBJ2-6
V: TRBV19
CDR3: CASSIGGQPLSGANVLTF
DNA: TGTGCCAGTAGTATAGGAGGACAGCCCCTCTCTGGGGCCAACGTCCTGACTTTC

D: TRBD2
size: NA
J: TRBJ2-7
V: TRBV7-8
CDR3: CASSLTGTSRYEQYF
DNA: TGTGCCAGCAGCTTGACCGGGACTAGCAGATACGAGCAGTACTTC

D: TRBD2
size: NA
J: TRBJ2-5
V: TRBV6-6
CDR3: CASSWLAGGRETQYF
DNA: TGTGCCAGCAGTTGGTTAGCGGGAGGTAGGGAGACCCAGTACTTC

D: TRBD2
size: NA
J: TRBJ2-4
V: TRBV15
CDR3: CATSRDGQGGSLAKNIQYF
DNA: TGTGCCACCAGCAGAGACGGGCAGGGCGGGAGTTTAGCCAAAAACATTCAGTACTTC

D: TRBD1
size: NA
J: TRBJ2-7
V: TRBV7-2
CDR3: CASSQRTGTDYEQYF
DNA: TGTGCCAGCAGCCAAAGGACAGGGACGGACTACGAGCAGTACTTC

D: NA
size: NA
J: TRBJ2-7
V: TRBV7-9
CDR3: CASSPGAIGADEQYF
DNA: TGTGCCAGCAGCCCCGGGGCGATTGGCGCCGACGAGCAGTACTTC

D: NA
size: NA
J: TRBJ1-2
V: TRBV19
CDR3: CASSLTGGYTF
DNA: TGTGCCAGTAGTCTGACGGGGGGCTACACCTTC

D: NA
size: NA
J: TRBJ1-1
V: TRBV6-5
CDR3: CASSDTRGSDTEAFF
DNA: TGTGCCAGCAGCGATACCAGGGGATCCGACACTGAAGCTTTCTTT

D: NA
size: NA
J: TRBJ2-3
V: TRBV30
CDR3: CAWSVPRYSTDTQYF
DNA: TGTGCCTGGAGTGTTCCCAGGTACAGCACAGATACGCAGTATTTT

D: NA
size: NA
J: TRBJ2-7
V: TRBV6-5
CDR3: CASSRFKRRSYEQYF
DNA: TGTGCCAGCAGTCGTTTTAAGCGCCGATCCTACGAGCAGTACTTC

D: TRBD1
size: NA
J: TRBJ2-7
V: TRBV4-1
CDR3: CASSQALGQGLRQYF
DNA: TGCGCCAGCAGCCAAGCTTTAGGACAGGGGCTAAGGCAGTACTTC

D: NA
size: NA
J: TRBJ1-2
V: TRBV6-5
CDR3: CASSYSWSFGGYTF
DNA: TGTGCCAGCAGTTACTCCTGGTCATTTGGTGGCTACACCTTC

D: NA
size: NA
J: TRBJ2-5
V: TRBV27
CDR3: CASSKGGGLEETQYF
DNA: TGTGCCAGCTCTAAGGGGGGGGGACTGGAAGAGACCCAGTACTTC

D: TRBD1
size: NA
J: TRBJ2-5
V: TRBV5-4
CDR3: CASSSGQSQETQYF
DNA: TGTGCCAGCAGCTCGGGACAGTCCCAAGAGACCCAGTACTTC

D: TRBD1
size: NA
J: TRBJ1-2
V: TRBV5-4
CDR3: CASSLDRGFYGYTF
DNA: TGTGCCAGCAGCTTGGACAGGGGGTTCTATGGCTACACCTTC

D: NA
size: NA
J: TRBJ1-1
V: TRBV5-1
CDR3: CASSLVGQNTEAFF
DNA: TGCGCCAGCAGCTTGGTAGGGCAGAACACTGAAGCTTTCTTT

D: NA
size: NA
J: TRBJ1-1
V: TRBV9
CDR3: CASSVGEVGSAFF
DNA: TGTGCCAGCAGCGTGGGCGAGGTCGGATCAGCTTTCTTT

D: NA
size: few
J: TRBJ1-1
V: TRBV19
CDR3: CASLRGTEAFF
DNA: TGTGCCAGTCTCAGGGGAACTGAAGCTTTCTTT

D: TRBD2
size: NA
J: TRBJ2-5
V: TRBV6-1
CDR3: CASGAGLGVWETQYF
DNA: TGTGCCAGCGGAGCGGGACTCGGGGTTTGGGAGACCCAGTACTTC